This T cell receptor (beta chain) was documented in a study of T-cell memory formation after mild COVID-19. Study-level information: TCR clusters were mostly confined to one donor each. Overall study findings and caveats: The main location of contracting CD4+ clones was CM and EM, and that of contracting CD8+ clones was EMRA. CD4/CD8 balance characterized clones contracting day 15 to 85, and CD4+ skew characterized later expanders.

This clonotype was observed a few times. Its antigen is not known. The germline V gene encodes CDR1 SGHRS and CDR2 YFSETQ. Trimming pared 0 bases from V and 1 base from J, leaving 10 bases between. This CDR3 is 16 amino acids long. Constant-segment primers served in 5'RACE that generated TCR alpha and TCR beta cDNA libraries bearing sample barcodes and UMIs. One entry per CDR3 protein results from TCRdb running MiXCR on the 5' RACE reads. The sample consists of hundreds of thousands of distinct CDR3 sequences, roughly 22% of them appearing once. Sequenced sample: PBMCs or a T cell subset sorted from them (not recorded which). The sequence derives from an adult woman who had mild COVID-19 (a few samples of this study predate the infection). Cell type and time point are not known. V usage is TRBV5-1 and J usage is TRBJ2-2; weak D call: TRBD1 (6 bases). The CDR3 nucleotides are TGCGCCAGCAGCTTGGATAACAGGGTGAACACCGGGGAGCTGTTTTTT. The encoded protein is CASSLDNRVNTGELFF.